What follows are 13 T cell receptor beta chains derived from one specimen sequenced in a study of blood T cell repertoires in COVID-19. Method: immunoSEQ multiplex PCR; TCRdb's copy keeps in-frame clones and lacks some. Of some 150,000 clones detected, about 89% appear once; the ten largest clones hold about 0.8%. The sample consisted of PBMCs or T cells enriched from blood (not recorded which). Source of these receptors: a woman aged 18-29 years who had recovered from COVID-19.

The chain couples TRBV6-4 to TRBJ1-1, with a tentative D call TRBD1 (5 bases). Germline CDR1 MRHNA, CDR2 SNTAGT. The CDR3 loop spans 13 amino acids. Trimming removed 6 bases at V and 1 base at J, with 9 bases between. The CDR3 DNA sequence: TGTGCCAGCAGCGAAGACAGGAACACTGAAGCTTTCTTT. This codes for CASSEDRNTEAFF.

In its sample, this clone was seen once. The chain combines TRBV7-3 with TRBJ2-6, with 9 bases fitting TRBD1. Germline CDR1 SGHTA, CDR2 FQGTGA. This CDR3 spans 17 amino acids. The V segment lost 5 bases and the J segment 0 bases; nucleotides outside the gene matches: 5. CDR3 loop: CASSRTGANSGANVLTF. CDR3 nucleotides: TGTGCCAGCAGCCGGACAGGGGCGAACTCTGGGGCCAACGTCCTGACTTTC.

The V gene is TRBV19, the J gene TRBJ2-7; maybe TRBD1 (5 bases). This CDR3 has 13 residues. The V and J ends lost 10 bases and 2 bases respectively, with 15 bases between them. Germline V gives CDR1 LNHDA, CDR2 SQIVND (reference sequence). CDR3 protein: CATGWGSAYEQYF. CDR3 nucleotides: TGTGCCACCGGATGGGGCAGTGCCTACGAGCAGTACTTC.

The rearrangement uses TRBV5-1 and TRBJ1-2; TRBD1 aligns across 7 bases. V dropped 7 bases and J dropped 8; count of bases not matched to a gene: 11. Germline CDR1 reads SGHRS; CDR2 reads YFSETQ. The CDR3 consists of 13 residues. CDR3 protein: CASGGDREYGYTF. CDR3 nucleotides: TGCGCCAGCGGGGGAGACAGGGAGTACGGCTACACCTTC.

The chain has TRBV7-9 and TRBJ2-3, with 10 bases that match TRBD2. This CDR3 is built from 18 residues. Losses at the gene ends were 4 bases for V and 2 bases for J; bases not matched to a gene: 12. The germline V gene has CDR1 SEHNR and CDR2 FQNEAQ (reference sequence). CDR3 region: CASSYLGTSEFNTDTQYF. The CDR3 DNA sequence: TGTGCCAGCAGCTATTTGGGGACTAGCGAATTTAACACAGATACGCAGTATTTT.

This sequence joins TRBV5-1 and TRBJ2-3; D possibly corresponds to TRBD2 (6 bases). Germline-derived CDR1 and CDR2 are SGHRS and YFSETQ. The CDR3 runs to 15 residues. V was shortened by 1 base and J by 4 bases, with 13 bases between the two germline ends. The CDR3 here is CASSLPGGPPDTQYF. Written as DNA, the CDR3 is TGCGCCAGCAGCTTGCCCGGAGGGCCACCAGATACGCAGTATTTT. Filled out from reference TRBV5-1 and TRBJ2-3, the complete variable domain reads KAGVTQTPRYLIKTRGQQVTLSCSPISGHRSVSWYQQTPGQGLQFLFEYFSETQRNKGNFPGRFSGRQFSNSRSEMNVSTLELGDSALYLCASSLPGGPPDTQYFGPGTRLTVL.

The V call is TRBV20-1, the J call TRBJ1-5, with D unclear. Germline lookup yields CDR1 DFQATT and CDR2 SNEGSKA (reference sequence). V lost 3 bases, J lost 4 bases, and 10 bases lay in between. This CDR3 is 13 amino acids long. This chain's CDR3 is CSASSGRNQPQHF. DNA of the CDR3: TGCAGTGCTAGTTCCGGGAGAAATCAGCCCCAGCATTTT.

The CDR3 nucleotides are TGTGCCAGCAGGAATTGGGGACAGGGCTACGAGCAGTACTTC. It encodes CASRNWGQGYEQYF. The chain joins TRBV13 to TRBJ2-7, with TRBD1 identical over 9 bases. Per germline, CDR1 PRHDT and CDR2 FYEKMQ (reference sequence). V was pared by 6 bases and J by 3 bases, with 6 bases of the junction left unmatched. The CDR3 extends over 14 amino acids.

V is TRBV11-2 and J is TRBJ1-2, with TRBD1 identical over 8 bases. J lost 7 bases, V lost 6 bases, and 4 bases had no gene match. This CDR3 is built from 12 residues. The germline CDR1 and CDR2 sequences are SGHAT and FQNNGV. CDR3 nucleotide sequence: TGTGCCAGCAGGGGGACAGGAGGTGGCTACACCTTC. It codes for CASRGTGGGYTF. The full variable domain, in which reference TRBV11-2 and TRBJ1-2 provide the parts outside the CDR3, is EAGVAQSPRYKIIEKRQSVAFWCNPISGHATLYWYQQILGQGPKLLIQFQNNGVVDDSQLPKDRFSAERLKGVDSTLKIQPAKLEDSAVYLCASRGTGGGYTFGSGTRLTVV.

The rearrangement joins TRBV28 to TRBJ2-1; a possible D gene is TRBD1 (6 bases). Per germline, CDR1 MDHEN and CDR2 SYDVKM. The germline V and J ends were trimmed by 6 bases and 5 bases, with 11 bases remaining between them. This CDR3 has 13 residues. DNA of the CDR3: TGTGCCAGCAGGGGGGCAGGGAACAATGAGCAGTTCTTC. Its protein product is CASRGAGNNEQFF.

CDR3 sequence reads: CASSGTGTRGTQYF. For the CDR3, the DNA is TGTGCCAGCAGTGGAACAGGGACAAGAGGGACCCAGTACTTC. This chain links TRBV2 with TRBJ2-5, with D perhaps TRBD1 (6 bases). With 4 bases removed from V and 7 bases from J, the gap between germline ends came to 16 bases. Germline-derived CDR1 and CDR2 are SNHLY and FYNNEI. This CDR3 comprises 14 residues.

This chain connects TRBV27 to TRBJ2-1; TRBD2 matches at 10 bases. This CDR3 has 15 amino acids. V was pared by 6 bases and J by 3 bases, with 5 bases of the junction left unmatched. Germline CDR1 MNHEY, CDR2 SMNVEV (reference sequence). The CDR3 DNA reads as TGTGCCAGCAGCTCTAGCGGGAGTGTCTACAATGAGCAGTTCTTC. Amino acids: CASSSSGSVYNEQFF.

The V gene is TRBV5-5, the J gene TRBJ1-1, with unresolved D. The CDR3 runs to 15 residues. CDR1 and CDR2 from the germline V gene are SGHKS and YYEKEE (reference sequence). The V end lost 0 bases, the J end lost 0 bases, and 9 bases lay between the germline ends. CDR3 sequence reads: CASSLAWSMNTEAFF. The CDR3 nucleotides are TGTGCCAGCAGCTTGGCGTGGAGCATGAACACTGAAGCTTTCTTT.